The 14 T cell receptor beta chains in this list originate from one sample, sequenced in a study of blood T cell repertoires in COVID-19. Data came from immunoSEQ multiplex PCR; TCRdb stores just in-frame clones and leaves some out. The sample consists of 75,000 to 90,000 clones, more than 75% of them appearing once. Sequencing input: peripheral blood. The receptors shown here come from a middle-aged man with active or convalescent COVID-19.

The chain couples TRBV7-9 to TRBJ2-1, with D possibly TRBD1 on 6 matching bases. CDR3 length: 17 amino acids. The ends were cut back, 2 bases at V and 7 bases at J, with 21 bases in the middle. In germline, CDR1 is SEHNR, CDR2 FQNEAQ (reference sequence). The CDR3: CASSLTPLKHRVNEQFF. CDR3 nucleotide sequence: TGTGCCAGCAGCTTAACGCCCCTAAAGCACAGGGTAAATGAGCAGTTCTTC.

This clone was observed once. V usage is TRBV18 and J usage is TRBJ1-1, with D perhaps TRBD1 (5 bases). Germline V CDR1 and CDR2: KGHSH, LQKENI. The V gene lost 2 bases and the J gene lost 7 bases, with 11 bases spanning the gap. This CDR3 contains 13 residues. CDR3 coding DNA: TGTGCCAGCTCACCAGCGGGGACGGGTGAAGCTTTCTTT. Translated, it gives CASSPAGTGEAFF.

The rearrangement uses TRBV15 and TRBJ2-1; possibly TRBD2 for D (5 bases). The V and J ends lost 2 bases and 6 bases respectively, with 14 bases between them. CDR1 is LNHNV and CDR2 is YYDKDF in the germline V gene (reference sequence). This CDR3 contains 15 residues. CDR3 in amino acids: CATSRTGEPFNEQFF. In DNA form, the CDR3 reads TGTGCCACCAGCAGAACCGGGGAGCCCTTCAATGAGCAGTTCTTC.

This rearrangement joins TRBV4-1 to TRBJ2-1, with TRBD2 matching over 10 bases. CDR1 MGHRA and CDR2 YSYEKL come from the germline V gene. V shed 3 bases, J shed 5 bases, and the junction held 10 bases outside the gene matches. The CDR3 has 17 residues. The CDR3 spells CASSQPFPSGGDNEQFF. The CDR3, as DNA: TGCGCCAGCAGCCAGCCCTTCCCTAGCGGGGGAGACAATGAGCAGTTCTTC.

V gene TRBV28 combines with J gene TRBJ2-1, with 7 bases fitting TRBD1. The CDR3 sequence is 15 residues long. After removal of 1 base from V and 7 bases from J, the junction contained 7 bases not matched to a gene. The germline V gene has CDR1 MDHEN and CDR2 SYDVKM. The CDR3 sequence: CASSLSDRRMNEQFF. The DNA of the CDR3 is TGTGCCAGCAGTTTATCGGACAGGAGGATGAATGAGCAGTTCTTC. Drawing the rest from reference TRBV28 and TRBJ2-1, the complete variable domain is DVKVTQSSRYLVKRTGEKVFLECVQDMDHENMFWYRQDPGLGLRLIYFSYDVKMKEKGDIPEGYSVSREKKERFSLILESASTNQTSMYLCASSLSDRRMNEQFFGPGTRLTVL.

The chain has TRBV2 and TRBJ1-4, with D maybe TRBD1 (6 bases). Trimming shortened V by 1 base and J by 10 bases, and 10 bases separated the two germline ends. CDR3 length: 13 residues. Germline values: CDR1 SNHLY, CDR2 FYNNEI. CDR3 sequence (DNA): TGTGCCAGCAGTGAAGGACAGGCGGGAAAACTGTTTTTT. Translated: CASSEGQAGKLFF.

This clone was detected once. This rearrangement joins TRBV6-2 or TRBV6-3 to TRBJ1-2, with a weak D call TRBD1 (5 bases). The CDR3 spans 14 residues. The germline CDR1 and CDR2 sequences are MNHEY and SVGEGT. V was pared by 6 bases and J by 4 bases, with 15 bases between. Here the CDR3 DNA reads TGTGCCAGCAGCTGGGAAGGGGCCGGCTATGGCTACACCTTC. Translated: CASSWEGAGYGYTF.

J is TRBJ2-2 and V is TRBV9; 15 nucleotides agree with TRBD2. The trim removed 4 bases at V and 0 bases at J, leaving 7 bases unmatched. The CDR3 extends over 19 amino acids. Germline values: CDR1 SGDLS, CDR2 YYNGEE. This CDR3 reads CASSQGLAGGNSNTGELFF. CDR3 bases: TGTGCCAGCAGCCAGGGACTAGCGGGGGGAAATTCGAACACCGGGGAGCTGTTTTTT.

This clone was seen only a few times. The J gene is TRBJ2-7, the V gene TRBV6-5, with 11 nucleotides matching TRBD1. This CDR3 contains 15 residues. With V trimmed by 5 bases and J by 5 bases, 8 bases remained unmatched. In germline, CDR1 is MNHEY, CDR2 SVGAGI. The CDR3 nucleotides read TGTGCCAGCAGTCTTGGGACAGGGGGAACTGACGAGCAGTACGTC. It encodes CASSLGTGGTDEQYV.

The V gene is TRBV2, the J gene TRBJ2-2; 8 bases are shared with TRBD2. Per the germline V gene, CDR1 is SNHLY and CDR2 is FYNNEI. CDR3 length equals 19 residues. Trimming removed 5 bases from V and 4 bases from J; junction bases left unmatched: 18. CDR3 in DNA: TGTGCCAGCAGTTCTGAAAGACCGGGACTAGTTATGCCCACCGGGGAGCTGTTTTTT. Encoded protein: CASSSERPGLVMPTGELFF.

The gene calls are TRBV5-1 and TRBJ2-1; TRBD1 is a possible D gene (6 bases). Germline CDR1 SGHRS, CDR2 YFSETQ. This CDR3 contains 12 residues. Trimming pared 6 bases from V and 3 bases from J, leaving 7 bases between. The CDR3 here is CASKDSYNEQFF. The DNA for the CDR3 is TGCGCCAGCAAGGACAGCTACAATGAGCAGTTCTTC.

The chain uses TRBV12-3 or TRBV12-4 and TRBJ2-3; D possibly corresponds to TRBD2 (6 bases). There are 13 residues in the CDR3. The V gene lost 6 bases and the J gene lost 3 bases, with 10 bases spanning the gap. The CDR3 loop is CASRRDSTDTQYF. Here the CDR3 DNA reads TGTGCCAGCAGAAGGGACTCAACAGATACGCAGTATTTT.

The CDR3 nucleotides are TGCGCCAGTGAAGGCGGGGCAGGCAATGAGCAGTTCTTC. Translated, it gives CASEGGAGNEQFF. The J gene is TRBJ2-1, the V gene TRBV10-2; the D gene is possibly TRBD2 (6 bases). Trimming took 9 bases from V and 6 from J, leaving 15 bases between them. Germline values: CDR1 WSHSY, CDR2 SAAADI. The CDR3 is made up of 13 amino acids.

This clone has only a few counts. This sequence joins TRBV7-9 and TRBJ2-2, with D possibly TRBD1 on 5 matching bases. Between the trimmed V and J ends, which lost 2 bases and 8 bases, there was a span of 6 bases. Germline CDR1 and CDR2: SEHNR and FQNEAQ (reference sequence). The CDR3 totals 12 residues. CDR3 sequence (DNA): TGTGCCAGCAGCTTACAGGGAGGGGAGCTGTTTTTT. Amino acids: CASSLQGGELFF.